This TCR beta chain stems from a study of PD-1 blockade in classical Hodgkin lymphoma. Findings and limits, study-wide: The study found complete responders had baseline diversity similar to newly diagnosed patients.

Repertoires were generated with immunoSEQ multiplex PCR, while TCRdb's copy carries only in-frame clones and drops some. The repertoire consists of tens of thousands of clones, with around 90% occurring once and the leading ten covering about 20%. This clone occurred a few times. Its antigen is currently unknown. Germline assignment: CDR1 SGHAT and CDR2 FQNNGV. The CDR3 has 14 amino acids. V was shortened by 1 base and J by 5 bases, with 11 bases between the two germline ends. Each patient's relapse followed autologous stem cell transplantation, and brentuximab vedotin exposure varied. The receptor was derived from a human donor with classical Hodgkin lymphoma. The genes are TRBV11-2 and TRBJ2-5; D is possibly TRBD1 or TRBD2 (5 bases each). This specimen consisted of peripheral blood mononuclear cells (PBMCs), obtained at baseline. The CDR3: CASSLGVGTETQYF. The CDR3 DNA follows: TGTGCCAGCAGCTTAGGGGTCGGGACGGAGACCCAGTACTTC. Variable domain in full (rest from reference TRBV11-2 and TRBJ2-5): EAGVAQSPRYKIIEKRQSVAFWCNPISGHATLYWYQQILGQGPKLLIQFQNNGVVDDSQLPKDRFSAERLKGVDSTLKIQPAKLEDSAVYLCASSLGVGTETQYFGPGTRLLVL.